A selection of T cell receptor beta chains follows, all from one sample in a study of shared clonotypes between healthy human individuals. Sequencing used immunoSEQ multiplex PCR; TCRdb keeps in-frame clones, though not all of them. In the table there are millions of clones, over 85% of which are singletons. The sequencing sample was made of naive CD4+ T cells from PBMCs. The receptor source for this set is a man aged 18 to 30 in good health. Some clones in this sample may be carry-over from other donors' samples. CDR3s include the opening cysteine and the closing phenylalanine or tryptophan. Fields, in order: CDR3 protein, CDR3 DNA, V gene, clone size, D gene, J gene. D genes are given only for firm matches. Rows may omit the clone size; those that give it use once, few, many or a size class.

CDR3: CASSLGGPYEQYF
DNA: TGTGCCAGCAGTTTGGGAGGGCCCTACGAGCAGTACTTC
V: TRBV28
size: NA
D: TRBD2
J: TRBJ2-7

CDR3: CASSLTRSDEQYF
DNA: TGTGCCAGCAGCTTAACTAGGTCGGACGAGCAGTACTTC
V: TRBV7-2
size: NA
D: NA
J: TRBJ2-7

CDR3: CASSLVSGSGEQFF
DNA: TGTGCCAGCAGCTTAGTGTCAGGTTCCGGGGAGCAGTTCTTC
V: TRBV11-2
size: NA
D: NA
J: TRBJ2-1

CDR3: CASSPGTGGETQYF
DNA: TGCGCCAGCAGCCCGGGGACAGGGGGAGAGACCCAGTACTTC
V: TRBV5-1
size: NA
D: TRBD1
J: TRBJ2-5

CDR3: CASSSKGTGAEKLFF
DNA: TGCGCCAGCAGCTCGAAAGGGACAGGGGCTGAAAAACTGTTTTTT
V: TRBV5-1
size: NA
D: TRBD1
J: TRBJ1-4

CDR3: CASSLARTGQGGNEQFF
DNA: TGTGCCAGCAGCTTAGCACGGACAGGGCAGGGGGGGAATGAGCAGTTCTTC
V: TRBV7-2
size: once
D: NA
J: TRBJ2-1

CDR3: CASSYASGNTIYF
DNA: TGTGCCAGCAGTTATGCGTCTGGAAACACCATATATTTT
V: TRBV2
size: few
D: NA
J: TRBJ1-3

CDR3: CASSLQQSQGPTGELFF
DNA: TGTGCCAGCAGCTTACAACAATCTCAGGGGCCCACCGGGGAGCTGTTTTTT
V: TRBV7-8
size: NA
D: NA
J: TRBJ2-2

CDR3: CATSGNYGYTF
DNA: TGTGCCACCTCAGGGAACTATGGCTACACCTTC
V: TRBV18
size: NA
D: NA
J: TRBJ1-2

CDR3: CASREAGGFNEQFF
DNA: TGTGCCAGCAGAGAGGCGGGAGGGTTCAATGAGCAGTTCTTC
V: TRBV4-2
size: NA
D: TRBD2
J: TRBJ2-1

CDR3: CASSLGSGEETQYF
DNA: TGCGCCAGCAGCTTAGGGAGCGGTGAAGAGACCCAGTACTTC
V: TRBV5-1
size: NA
D: NA
J: TRBJ2-5

CDR3: CASSQWGSGANVLTF
DNA: TGTGCCAGCAGCCAATGGGGCTCTGGGGCCAACGTCCTGACTTTC
V: TRBV27
size: NA
D: NA
J: TRBJ2-6

CDR3: CASSRDNRLEQYF
DNA: TGTGCCAGCAGCCGGGACAATCGTCTCGAGCAGTACTTC
V: TRBV2
size: NA
D: NA
J: TRBJ2-7

CDR3: CASSRPLAGGEQYF
DNA: TGTGCCAGCAGCCGCCCACTAGCGGGAGGCGAGCAGTACTTC
V: TRBV14
size: once
D: TRBD2
J: TRBJ2-7

CDR3: CASSVATVSYYGYTF
DNA: TGTGCCAGCAGCGTAGCTACGGTGTCGTACTATGGCTACACCTTC
V: TRBV9
size: NA
D: NA
J: TRBJ1-2

CDR3: CASSLRPSGARYNEQFF
DNA: TGTGCCAGCAGCTTAAGACCCTCCGGGGCCCGATACAATGAGCAGTTCTTC
V: TRBV7-2
size: NA
D: NA
J: TRBJ2-1

CDR3: CASSQGQNTQYF
DNA: TGTGCCAGCTCACAGGGACAGAATACGCAGTATTTT
V: TRBV18
size: NA
D: TRBD1
J: TRBJ2-3

CDR3: CASSSAGTGNTGELFF
DNA: TGTGCCAGCAGTTCGGCGGGGACAGGGAACACCGGGGAGCTGTTTTTT
V: TRBV28
size: once
D: TRBD1
J: TRBJ2-2

CDR3: CASSARGTGGVNEQFF
DNA: TGTGCCAGCAGCGCGCGTGGGACAGGGGGTGTTAATGAGCAGTTCTTC
V: TRBV9
size: NA
D: TRBD1
J: TRBJ2-1

CDR3: CASSVASGTSGMYNEQFF
DNA: TGTGCCAGCAGCGTAGCTTCGGGGACTAGCGGGATGTACAATGAGCAGTTCTTC
V: TRBV9
size: NA
D: TRBD2
J: TRBJ2-1

CDR3: CASSPNPDQPQHF
DNA: TGCGCCAGCAGCCCCAATCCAGATCAGCCCCAGCATTTT
V: TRBV5-1
size: few
D: NA
J: TRBJ1-5

CDR3: CASSREGTTQETQYF
DNA: TGTGCCAGCAGCAGGGAGGGTACCACCCAAGAGACCCAGTACTTC
V: TRBV7-9
size: NA
D: TRBD2
J: TRBJ2-5

CDR3: CASSLLAGGPRNEQFF
DNA: TGCGCCAGCAGCTTGCTAGCGGGAGGGCCTCGCAATGAGCAGTTCTTC
V: TRBV5-1
size: once
D: TRBD2
J: TRBJ2-1

CDR3: CASSLRQGGTDTQYF
DNA: TGCGCCAGCAGCTTGAGACAGGGAGGCACAGATACGCAGTATTTT
V: TRBV5-1
size: NA
D: TRBD1
J: TRBJ2-3

CDR3: CASEGRGRGYTF
DNA: TGTGCCAGCGAGGGAAGGGGTCGGGGCTACACCTTC
V: TRBV5-6
size: NA
D: NA
J: TRBJ1-2

CDR3: CSASEETQYF
DNA: TGCAGTGCTTCAGAAGAGACCCAGTACTTC
V: TRBV20-1
size: NA
D: NA
J: TRBJ2-5

CDR3: CASSFVSFGGYNEQFF
DNA: TGTGCCAGCAGCTTCGTAAGCTTCGGCGGCTACAATGAGCAGTTCTTC
V: TRBV5-4
size: NA
D: NA
J: TRBJ2-1

CDR3: CASSAGGGNYEQYF
DNA: TGTGCCAGCAGCGCCGGGGGAGGGAACTACGAGCAGTACTTC
V: TRBV9
size: NA
D: TRBD2
J: TRBJ2-7

CDR3: CASSFGTYSYEQYF
DNA: TGTGCCAGCAGTTTTGGGACGTACTCCTACGAGCAGTACTTC
V: TRBV28
size: NA
D: NA
J: TRBJ2-7

CDR3: CASSSGGARYTEAFF
DNA: TGTGCCAGCAGTTCTGGGGGCGCGCGGTACACTGAAGCTTTCTTT
V: TRBV6-5
size: NA
D: NA
J: TRBJ1-1

CDR3: CAWRETDLAVGYTF
DNA: TGTGCCTGGAGGGAGACGGACCTCGCAGTTGGCTACACCTTC
V: TRBV30
size: NA
D: NA
J: TRBJ1-2

CDR3: CASSLDMTGELFF
DNA: TGTGCCAGCAGCTTAGATATGACCGGGGAGCTGTTTTTT
V: TRBV11-2
size: NA
D: NA
J: TRBJ2-2

CDR3: CASRRPGGRDEQFF
DNA: TGTGCCAGCAGAAGACCGGGAGGAAGAGATGAGCAGTTCTTC
V: TRBV11-2
size: NA
D: TRBD2
J: TRBJ2-1

CDR3: CASNVRQGGETQYF
DNA: TGCGCCAGCAATGTGCGCCAGGGAGGAGAGACCCAGTACTTC
V: TRBV5-1
size: NA
D: NA
J: TRBJ2-5

CDR3: CASSRTSGGDTQYF
DNA: TGTGCCAGCAGCCGGACTAGCGGGGGAGATACGCAGTATTTT
V: TRBV14
size: NA
D: TRBD2
J: TRBJ2-3

CDR3: CASSSRGGYEQYF
DNA: TGTGCCAGCAGCTCACGGGGAGGCTACGAGCAGTACTTC
V: TRBV7-2
size: NA
D: NA
J: TRBJ2-7

CDR3: CAISGTGDYGYTF
DNA: TGTGCCATCAGTGGGACAGGGGACTATGGCTACACCTTC
V: TRBV10-3
size: NA
D: TRBD1
J: TRBJ1-2

CDR3: CASMGLAGGPSTDTQYF
DNA: TGTGCCAGCATGGGGCTAGCGGGAGGCCCAAGCACAGATACGCAGTATTTT
V: TRBV2
size: NA
D: TRBD2
J: TRBJ2-3

CDR3: CASSLAGYNTEAFF
DNA: TGCGCCAGCAGCTTGGCAGGGTATAACACTGAAGCTTTCTTT
V: TRBV5-1
size: once
D: NA
J: TRBJ1-1

CDR3: CASSQGMGQGITEAFF
DNA: TGTGCCAGCAGCCAGGGAATGGGACAGGGTATAACTGAAGCTTTCTTT
V: TRBV5-4
size: NA
D: TRBD1
J: TRBJ1-1

CDR3: CASSPSGTDTYNEQFF
DNA: TGTGCCAGCAGCCCATCCGGGACAGACACGTACAATGAGCAGTTCTTC
V: TRBV7-3
size: once
D: TRBD1
J: TRBJ2-1

CDR3: CASSLFQGDTEAFF
DNA: TGTGCCAGCAGTTTATTCCAGGGAGACACTGAAGCTTTCTTT
V: TRBV28
size: few
D: NA
J: TRBJ1-1

CDR3: CASTQSLLAYEQYF
DNA: TGTGCCAGCACACAGTCTTTGCTGGCCTACGAGCAGTACTTC
V: TRBV6-6
size: NA
D: NA
J: TRBJ2-7